A few counts support the clone carrying this T cell receptor beta chain. The CDR3 runs to 15 residues. With V trimmed by 4 bases and J by 7 bases, 7 bases remained unmatched. In germline, CDR1 is MGHRA, CDR2 YSYEKL. Libraries were prepared by immunoSEQ multiplex PCR; TCRdb keeps only in-frame clonotypes and omits some of them. The data show more than 95,000 clones, approximately 90% seen once. This record belongs to a study of cytomegalovirus exposure and HLA in healthy donors. Sequenced input: PBMCs. The chain employs TRBV4-1 and TRBJ1-6; the match to TRBD1 covers 7 bases. This TCR derives from a man aged 18 to 30 in good health and CMV-seropositive. CDR3 sequence reads: CASSPTGTVNSPLHF. DNA for the CDR3: TGCGCCAGCAGCCCAACCGGGACAGTCAATTCACCCCTCCACTTT.